This TCR beta chain was observed in a study of vaccination effects on CD4 cells after COVID-19. Study results and limitations: Common cold coronavirus cross-reactivity was shown by only 1 of 255 vaccine-induced clones in healthy vaccinees.

Cultured cells yielded isolated CD4+ T cells after more than nine days. Neither prior SARS-CoV-2 infection nor positive nucleocapsid antibodies were present in the vaccine recipients. Trimming left V 7 bases short and J 1 base short, with 14 bases between. Looked up from germline, CDR1 is MNHEY and CDR2 is SVGAGI. This CDR3 spans 14 amino acids. Produced via immunoSEQ multiplex PCR; TCRdb's table is partial and in-frame only. The sample records about 25,000 clones, approximately 73% being singletons. Note on this clone: Its antigen is unidentified.

The input for sequencing was CD4+ T cells from PBMCs cultured without peptide, taken before COVID-19 vaccination. This chain links TRBV6-5 with TRBJ2-7; D perhaps matches TRBD2 (7 bases). This sequence was found in a human donor who received a COVID-19 vaccine. CDR3 sequence reads: CASMGGAISYEQYF. The DNA for the CDR3 is TGTGCCAGCATGGGGGGGGCTATTTCCTACGAGCAGTACTTC.